This entry lists 23 T cell receptor beta chains sequenced from one sample in a study of shared clonotypes between healthy human individuals. Clones were read by immunoSEQ multiplex PCR, and TCRdb kept only the in-frame ones, dropping some. The data show about 92,000 clones, with less than 50% seen just once and about 15% held by the top ten. The sequenced sample consisted of PBMCs. These receptors were taken from a woman aged 40-49 years in good health. Some clones in this sample may be carry-over from other donors' samples.

The chain combines TRBV5-4 with TRBJ2-7; 8 bases are shared with TRBD2. Losses at the gene ends were 4 bases for V and 3 bases for J; bases not matched to a gene: 12. CDR1 SGHNT and CDR2 YYREEE come from the germline V gene (reference sequence). CDR3 length: 16 amino acids. The CDR3 coding sequence is TGTGCCAGCAGCCCAGCCTCCGGGACTAGTTACTACGAGCAGTACTTC. Amino acids: CASSPASGTSYYEQYF.

The sample holds many counts of this clone. V is TRBV2 and J is TRBJ1-1, with D unclear. The CDR3 sequence is 11 residues long. Germline assignment: CDR1 SNHLY and CDR2 FYNNEI. The V gene lost 6 bases and the J gene lost 5 bases, with 7 bases spanning the gap. CDR3 region: CASRGTTEAFF. For the CDR3, the DNA is TGTGCCAGCAGGGGTACTACTGAAGCTTTCTTT.

This chain uses TRBV4-1 with TRBJ1-5; a possible D gene is TRBD1 (5 bases). Germline CDR1 MGHRA, CDR2 YSYEKL. This CDR3 has 15 amino acids. V was shortened by 2 bases and J by 7 bases, with 15 bases between the two germline ends. CDR3: CASSQSWQGGQPQHF. The CDR3 region has the DNA TGCGCCAGCAGCCAATCGTGGCAGGGTGGCCAGCCCCAGCATTTT.

This rearrangement joins TRBV4-2 to TRBJ2-7, with 11 bases fitting TRBD2. The CDR3 extends over 15 amino acids. Trimming cost V 0 bases and J 4 bases; bases outside gene matches: 2. Germline V CDR1 and CDR2: LGHNA, YNFKEQ. The CDR3 loop reads CASSQELAGDYEQYF. CDR3 sequence (DNA): TGTGCCAGCAGCCAAGAACTAGCGGGAGATTACGAGCAGTACTTC.

The rearrangement uses TRBV28 and TRBJ2-5; perhaps D is TRBD1 or TRBD2 (6 bases each). Trimming stripped 6 bases from V and 1 base from J, with 15 bases between. The CDR3 has 15 residues. The germline V gene encodes CDR1 MDHEN and CDR2 SYDVKM. The CDR3 DNA is TGTGCCAGCAGGGGACTCGACAGGCCCCAAGAGACCCAGTACTTC. It yields the protein CASRGLDRPQETQYF.

The genes are TRBV6-1 and TRBJ2-5, with no clear D. This CDR3 has 13 amino acids. The germline CDR1 and CDR2 sequences are MNHNS and SASEGT. V shed 7 bases and J shed 5 bases, with 14 bases lying between them. The CDR3: CASIRAFSETQYF. The CDR3 nucleotides are TGTGCCAGCATTCGGGCATTTTCCGAGACCCAGTACTTC.

This chain joins TRBV6-6 and TRBJ2-7; the match to TRBD1 covers 7 bases. The trim removed 5 bases at V and 1 base at J, leaving 8 bases unmatched. Germline CDR1 and CDR2: MNHNY and SVGAGI (reference sequence). This CDR3 region has 15 residues. CDR3 protein: CASSTYRGGSYEQYF. For the CDR3, the DNA is TGTGCCAGCAGTACCTACAGGGGTGGGTCCTACGAGCAGTACTTC.

The V and J genes are TRBV4-1 and TRBJ2-1; D is ambiguous. This CDR3 spans 13 amino acids. V lost 1 base and J lost 10, with 11 bases in between. CDR1 and CDR2 (germline): MGHRA, YSYEKL. CDR3 bases: TGCGCCAGCAGCCAAGGATATTACGGAGAGCAGTTCTTC. Its translation: CASSQGYYGEQFF.

The sample holds many counts of this clone. The chain is built from TRBV5-6 and TRBJ2-7; 7 bases are a match to TRBD2. Germline CDR1 SGHDT, CDR2 YYEEEE. This CDR3 has 14 amino acids. The ends lost 2 bases at V and 6 bases at J; junction bases unmatched: 8. In nucleotides, the CDR3 is TGTGCCAGCAGCTTTACCTGGGGAGGGATCGAGCAGTACTTC. Translated: CASSFTWGGIEQYF. The full variable domain, in which reference TRBV5-6 and TRBJ2-7 provide the parts outside the CDR3, is DAGVTQSPTHLIKTRGQQVTLRCSPKSGHDTVSWYQQALGQGPQFIFQYYEEEERQRGNFPDRFSGHQFPNYSSELNVNALLLGDSALYLCASSFTWGGIEQYFGPGTRLTVT.

This clone was seen at least ten times. The rearrangement joins TRBV6-1 to TRBJ2-5; no clear D gene. The length of the CDR3 is 13 residues. Germline CDR1 is MNHNS and CDR2 is SASEGT. V lost 4 bases and J 8 bases, leaving 14 bases between the germline ends. CDR3 sequence (DNA): TGTGCCAGCAGTGGGGCAGGTCCGGGTACCCAGTACTTC. Protein sequence: CASSGAGPGTQYF.

The CDR3 reads CSVELTDYGNTIYF. In DNA, the CDR3 is TGCAGCGTTGAGTTGACAGATTACGGAAACACCATATATTTT. The chain carries TRBV29-1 and TRBJ1-3; possibly TRBD1 for D (5 bases). The CDR3 consists of 14 residues. Deletions cut 3 bases from V and 4 bases from J, with 13 bases between. The germline V gene has CDR1 SQVTM and CDR2 ANQGSEA. Full variable domain (remainder filled in from reference TRBV29-1 and TRBJ1-3): SAVISQKPSRDICQRGTSLTIQCQVDSQVTMMFWYRQQPGQSLTLIATANQGSEATYESGFVIDKFPISRPNLTFSTLTVSNMSPEDSSIYLCSVELTDYGNTIYFGEGSWLTVV.

This clone was found a few times. The chain joins TRBV6-6 to TRBJ1-2; D not resolved. Per the germline V gene, CDR1 is MNHNY and CDR2 is SVGAGI (reference sequence). V was trimmed by 0 bases and J by 5 bases, leaving 4 bases between them. The CDR3 runs to 12 residues. The DNA of the CDR3 is TGTGCCAGCAGTTACTCGAGTTATGGCTACACCTTC. Its translation is CASSYSSYGYTF.

The chain couples TRBV28 to TRBJ2-5, with unresolved D. With the DNA end fitting TRBJ2-7 better, the J assignment may be wrong. Germline loops: CDR1 MDHEN, CDR2 SYDVKM. The CDR3 runs to 12 residues. The DNA of the CDR3 is TGTGCCAGCAGTTTGTCGCGTTACGAGCAGTACTTC. As protein: CASSLSRYEQYF.

This clone was seen a few times. The rearrangement joins TRBV11-2 to TRBJ1-6; no definite D call. The CDR3 runs to 12 residues. V dropped 5 bases and J dropped 7 bases, with 6 bases sitting between them. The V gene's germline CDR1 is SGHAT and CDR2 FQNNGV. The CDR3 protein is CASSRPNSPLHF. The CDR3 DNA reads TGTGCCAGCAGCCGTCCGAATTCACCCCTCCACTTT. Looking up the rest from reference TRBV11-2 and TRBJ1-6 gives the full variable domain: EAGVAQSPRYKIIEKRQSVAFWCNPISGHATLYWYQQILGQGPKLLIQFQNNGVVDDSQLPKDRFSAERLKGVDSTLKIQPAKLEDSAVYLCASSRPNSPLHFGNGTRLTVT.

Concerning this clone: At one end, the junction sequence differs from germline, possibly due to a read error. The chain combines TRBV5-1 with TRBJ2-7, with TRBD1 matching 12 bases. Germline V gene lookup returns CDR1 SGHRS and CDR2 YFSETQ. The CDR3 covers 14 residues. CDR3 nucleotides: TGCGCCAGCAGCACGGGACAGGGGGCCTACGGGCAGTACTTC. Translated, it gives CASSTGQGAYGQYF.

The table lists this clone with many counts. This chain joins TRBV7-9 and TRBJ2-5; D is ambiguous. Trimming took 2 bases from V and 1 from J, leaving 11 bases between them. CDR1 and CDR2 (germline): SEHNR, FQNEAQ (reference sequence). The CDR3 length is 15 residues. The CDR3 region is CASSLTPTVQETQYF. DNA for the CDR3: TGTGCCAGCAGCTTAACCCCCACGGTCCAAGAGACCCAGTACTTC.

Many counts were recorded for this clone. The V call is TRBV4-2, the J call TRBJ2-1; the match to TRBD2 covers 12 bases. Germline CDR1 is LGHNA and CDR2 is YNFKEQ. The CDR3 has 16 amino acids. Trimming removed 2 bases from V and 2 bases from J; junction bases left unmatched: 1. CDR3 bases: TGTGCCAGCAGCCAACTAGCGGGAGGGACCTACAATGAGCAGTTCTTC. Translating it yields CASSQLAGGTYNEQFF.

This chain uses TRBV19 with TRBJ2-7; 15 bases line up with TRBD2. V dropped 5 bases and J dropped 3; count of bases not matched to a gene: 8. This CDR3 region has 17 residues. Germline CDR1 LNHDA, CDR2 SQIVND (reference sequence). The CDR3 nucleotides are TGTGCCAGTAGTGCGCACGGACTAGCGGGAGGGAACTACGAGCAGTACTTC. It is translated as CASSAHGLAGGNYEQYF.

The CDR3 is CASSTMGETQYF. CDR3 bases: TGTGCCAGCAGTACTATGGGCGAGACCCAGTACTTC. This chain joins TRBV2 and TRBJ2-5; D gene unclear. Trimming shortened V by 5 bases and J by 5 bases, and 9 bases separated the two germline ends. Germline-derived CDR1 and CDR2 are SNHLY and FYNNEI. This CDR3 is 12 amino acids long.

V and J are TRBV5-1 and TRBJ1-2, with D unresolved. CDR3 length: 13 residues. Germline V lookup: CDR1 SGHRS, CDR2 YFSETQ. Between the trimmed V and J ends, which lost 3 bases and 2 bases, there was a span of 8 bases. The CDR3 sequence: CASSSPSNYGYTF. The CDR3 DNA reads as TGCGCCAGCAGCTCCCCCAGCAACTATGGCTACACCTTC.

In its sample, this clone was seen many times. This sample also contains other DNA sequences that code for the same CDR3. This chain connects TRBV18 to TRBJ2-5; D gene ambiguous. V was pared by 1 base and J by 4 bases, with 4 bases between. The CDR3 is made up of 12 amino acids. Germline CDR1 reads KGHSH; CDR2 reads LQKENI. CDR3 nucleotides: TGTGCCAGCTCACCACGGGGAGAGACCCAGTACTTC. As protein: CASSPRGETQYF.

The chain has TRBV30 and TRBJ1-5; a weak D match, TRBD1 (5 bases). V was clipped by 0 bases and J by 7 bases, with 10 bases between them. The germline CDR1 and CDR2 sequences are GTSNPN and SVGIG (reference sequence). The CDR3 spans 13 residues. DNA of the CDR3: TGTGCCTGGAGTGTCCTGGGGGGGCAGCCCCAGCATTTT. It translates to CAWSVLGGQPQHF.

V is TRBV19 and J is TRBJ2-7; D possibly corresponds to TRBD2 (6 bases). CDR1 LNHDA and CDR2 SQIVND come from the germline V gene (reference sequence). V gave up 4 bases and J gave up 3 bases, with 7 bases separating them. This CDR3 comprises 12 residues. CDR3 in DNA: TGTGCCAGTAGTACCGGGAGCTACGAGCAGTACTTC. It specifies CASSTGSYEQYF.